A selection of T cell receptor beta chains follows, all from one sample in a study of blood T cell repertoires in COVID-19. Assay used: immunoSEQ multiplex PCR; TCRdb lists only in-frame clones, some missing. The sample has under 200,000 clones, around 84% seen once; the top ten hold 13% to 15%. The sequenced sample consisted of peripheral blood. Receptor source: a woman in her 70s with COVID-19, enrolled during active disease. CDR3s include the opening cysteine and the closing phenylalanine or tryptophan. A D gene is named only where the DNA matches it firmly. Rows give clone size only sometimes, using once, few, many, or a class for an expanded clone.

abundance	v_gene	d_gene	j_gene	CDR3nt	CDR3aa
few	TRBV28	-	TRBJ1-1	TGTGCCAGCAGTTTGGGGCAGATGAACACTGAAGCTTTCTTT	CASSLGQMNTEAFF
-	TRBV5-5	TRBD2	TRBJ2-7	TGTGCCAGCAGCTTGGCCCGGGGAGGGTCCTACGAGCAGTACTTC	CASSLARGGSYEQYF
-	TRBV30	TRBD1	TRBJ2-7	TGTGCCTGGAGCGCAGGACAGGGGGACTACGAGCAGTACTTC	CAWSAGQGDYEQYF
few	TRBV2	TRBD1	TRBJ1-2	TGTGCCAGCAGACAGGGGGTCGCTGATGGCTACACCTTC	CASRQGVADGYTF
-	TRBV6-5	-	TRBJ1-1	TGTGCCAGCAGTTATTCCCTAGGTTCTAACACTGAAGCTTTCTTT	CASSYSLGSNTEAFF
-	TRBV27	TRBD1	TRBJ1-5	TGTGCCAGCAGTTTTGGGGACAGGCTAAATCAGCCCCAGCATTTT	CASSFGDRLNQPQHF
-	TRBV6-1	-	TRBJ1-1	TGTGCCAGCAGTGAAGCGCGGGACTGGAACACTGAAGCTTTCTTT	CASSEARDWNTEAFF
-	TRBV5-1	TRBD1	TRBJ2-3	TGCGCCAGCAGCTCGGGACAGGCGGAGCGGACAGATACGCAGTATTTT	CASSSGQAERTDTQYF
-	TRBV5-4	TRBD1	TRBJ2-7	TGTGCCAGCAGCTCCGGGGGACAGGGGGGATACGAGCAGTACTTC	CASSSGGQGGYEQYF
-	TRBV27	-	TRBJ1-6	TGTGCCAGCAGTTTAAGGTCAGGGGAGCGGAATTCACCCCTCCACTTT	CASSLRSGERNSPLHF
few	TRBV2	-	TRBJ1-4	TGTGCCAGCAGTGAAGCTAGCAGGGCGCGGTCTAATGAAAAACTGTTTTTT	CASSEASRARSNEKLFF
-	TRBV7-2	-	TRBJ2-1	TGTGCCAGCAGCTTACCGCGGAGGGCGCAGCAGTTCTTC	CASSLPRRAQQFF
-	TRBV11-2	TRBD2	TRBJ2-1	TGTGCCAGCAGGACTAGCGGGAGCTACAATGAGCAGTTCTTC	CASRTSGSYNEQFF
-	TRBV28	-	TRBJ2-3	TGTGCCAGCAGTTTAGCGGGAAGCGGCACAGATACGCAGTATTTT	CASSLAGSGTDTQYF
once	TRBV6-5	-	TRBJ2-1	TGTGCCAGCAGGGACGCGGGTAGCTCCTACAATGAGCAGTTCTTC	CASRDAGSSYNEQFF
-	TRBV19	TRBD2	TRBJ2-5	TGTGCCAGTAGTACGGGACTAGCGGGAGGGGGTCGGACCCAGTACTTC	CASSTGLAGGGRTQYF
-	TRBV2	-	TRBJ1-2	TGTGCCAGCAGACAACAGGCTAACTATGGCTACACCTTC	CASRQQANYGYTF
-	TRBV28	-	TRBJ2-5	TGTGCCAGTACCCCTGCTCCGGGACTGCAAGAGACCCAGTACTTC	CASTPAPGLQETQYF
few	TRBV7-9	-	TRBJ1-2	TGTGCCAGCAGCGCAGGGGCAGAGGTCTATGGCTACACCTTC	CASSAGAEVYGYTF
-	TRBV2	TRBD1	TRBJ2-3	TGTGCCAGCGGTCTGATGAGGTTACAGGGGACAGATACGCAGTATTTT	CASGLMRLQGTDTQYF
-	TRBV24-1	-	TRBJ2-5	TGTGCCACCAGTGAGCTCGGAGGCCAAGAGACCCAGTACTTC	CATSELGGQETQYF
few	TRBV6-1	-	TRBJ2-3	TGTGCCAGCAGTGAGATTAGTCCAGATACGCAGTATTTT	CASSEISPDTQYF
-	TRBV9	TRBD1	TRBJ2-2	TGTGCCAGCAGCGTAGGAATGGGACAGGGGACCACCGGGGAGCTGTTTTTT	CASSVGMGQGTTGELFF
-	TRBV30	-	TRBJ2-6	TGTGCCTTGAGGACTCGGGCCAACGTCCTGACTTTC	CALRTRANVLTF
-	TRBV6-1	-	TRBJ1-4	TGTGCCAGCAGTGAAGTAATACAGGTAGAAAAACTGTTTTTT	CASSEVIQVEKLFF
-	TRBV25-1	-	TRBJ2-5	TGTGCCAGCAGTCCGGAAGAGACCCAGTACTTC	CASSPEETQYF
-	TRBV7-2	TRBD2	TRBJ2-5	TGTGCCAGCAGCACCCGTACTAGCGGGGTAGGAGAGACCCAGTACTTC	CASSTRTSGVGETQYF
-	TRBV28	-	TRBJ1-2	TGTGCCAGCAGTTTAGGCCAGTTCTATGGCTACACCTTC	CASSLGQFYGYTF
-	TRBV29-1	-	TRBJ1-4	TGCAGCGTCCAAGATCGGGGTACTAATGAAAAACTGTTTTTT	CSVQDRGTNEKLFF
-	TRBV2	TRBD2	TRBJ2-7	TGTGCCAGCAGGGGACTAGCGGGGAACTACGAGCAGTACTTC	CASRGLAGNYEQYF
once	TRBV18	-	TRBJ1-1	TGTGCCAGCTCACCCCAGGCCACTGAAGCTTTCTTT	CASSPQATEAFF
-	TRBV28	-	TRBJ2-1	TGTGCCAGCAGTTTAGGACAGACCCACAATGAGCAGTTCTTC	CASSLGQTHNEQFF
-	TRBV20-1	TRBD1	TRBJ1-2	TGCAGTGTTCCGACAGGGGGTGGCTACACCTTC	CSVPTGGGYTF
few	TRBV18	TRBD1	TRBJ1-2	TGTGCCAGCTCACCCACAAACCGGGGGACAGATTATGGCTACACCTTC	CASSPTNRGTDYGYTF
-	TRBV27	-	TRBJ2-5	TGTGCCAGCAGGTCCCAGGGGGAGACCCAGTACTTC	CASRSQGETQYF
-	TRBV2	-	TRBJ1-4	TGTGCCAGCAGCCAAGACAGGTCGACTAATGAAAAACTGTTTTTT	CASSQDRSTNEKLFF
once	TRBV21-1	-	TRBJ1-1	TGTGCCAGGGCGAGGGCTAACACTGAAGCTTTCTTT	CARARANTEAFF
few	TRBV19	TRBD1	TRBJ2-2	TGTGCCAGTAGTAAGACAGGGGACACCGGGGAGCTGTTTTTT	CASSKTGDTGELFF
-	TRBV27	-	TRBJ1-5	TGTGCCAGCAGTTTAAAGGGGGGGGGTTGGTATCAGCCCCAGCATTTT	CASSLKGGGWYQPQHF
-	TRBV29-1	TRBD2	TRBJ2-1	TGCAGCGTTGCGGGGGGAGGGGAAGTCGTGGGAGGGCAAGTTGAGCAGTTCTTC	CSVAGGGEVVGGQVEQFF
-	TRBV3-1/TRBV3-2	-	TRBJ2-5	TGTGCCAGCAGCCAATCTGGACAGTCCTTTCAAGAGACCCAGTACTTC	CASSQSGQSFQETQYF
once	TRBV6-6	-	TRBJ2-7	TGTGCCAGCAGTCACGGGAACAACTACGAGCAGTACTTC	CASSHGNNYEQYF
-	TRBV10-3	-	TRBJ2-7	TGTGCCATCAGTGTAAGCGGGCCCGGGGACGAGCAGTACTTC	CAISVSGPGDEQYF
few	TRBV29-1	TRBD1	TRBJ1-1	TGCAGCGCCTGGGACAGGGGGACTGAAGCTTTCTTT	CSAWDRGTEAFF
-	TRBV10-3	TRBD1	TRBJ2-1	TGTGCCATCAGTGAACCTCAGGGGGCGAAAGTAGATGAGCAGTTCTTC	CAISEPQGAKVDEQFF
-	TRBV7-9	TRBD1	TRBJ1-5	TGTGCCAGCAGCTCCCAGGGGGGCAATCAGCCCCAGCATTTT	CASSSQGGNQPQHF
-	TRBV11-2	-	TRBJ2-3	TGTGCCAGCAGCTTAGGACGGCAGGGTGTCACAGATACGCAGTATTTT	CASSLGRQGVTDTQYF
once	TRBV3-1/TRBV3-2	-	TRBJ1-2	TGTGCCAGCAGCGGTCACGGGTTTAACTATGGCTACACCTTC	CASSGHGFNYGYTF
once	TRBV18	TRBD1	TRBJ2-7	TGTGCCAGCTCACCCATTACGGGACAGGGGGCCTACGAGCAGTACTTC	CASSPITGQGAYEQYF
-	TRBV5-1	-	TRBJ2-5	TGCGCCAGCAGCTTGGCCTTTCAAGAGACCCAGTACTTC	CASSLAFQETQYF
once	TRBV6-5	-	TRBJ1-4	TGTGCCAGCGACTTGACCTTTCGAGGTGAAAAACTGTTTTTT	CASDLTFRGEKLFF
-	TRBV6-5	TRBD1	TRBJ1-2	TGTGCCAGCAGTTATCCTACGACAGGGAGCGGCTATGGCTACACCTTC	CASSYPTTGSGYGYTF
-	TRBV21-1	-	TRBJ1-1	TGTGCCAGCAGCAAAGGGGTGAGGGCTTTCTTT	CASSKGVRAFF
-	TRBV18	TRBD1	TRBJ2-7	TGTGCCAGCTCACCCGGGACAGGGGATACCGAGCAGTACTTC	CASSPGTGDTEQYF
-	TRBV6-5	-	TRBJ1-6	TGTGCCAGCAGTTACTCCGACGGAGATAATTCACCCCTCCACTTT	CASSYSDGDNSPLHF
-	TRBV6-1	TRBD1	TRBJ1-2	TGTGCCAGCACTGAATTCATTCCCGGGACAGACACTAACTATGGCTACACCTTC	CASTEFIPGTDTNYGYTF
-	TRBV29-1	-	TRBJ1-2	TGCAGCGTCGGGAGGGCCTCCTATGGCTACACCTTC	CSVGRASYGYTF
-	TRBV18	-	TRBJ2-7	TGTGCCAGCTCACCACCAAGCGGACTATCCTACGAGCAGTACTTC	CASSPPSGLSYEQYF
-	TRBV7-2	-	TRBJ1-2	TGTGCCAGCACAGGGGAATTGCACTATGGCTACACCTTC	CASTGELHYGYTF